The 14 T cell receptor beta chains presented below share a single source sample, sequenced in a study of long-term antiretroviral therapy in people with HIV. An immunoSEQ assay, version v3.0, was performed at survey level. Data came from immunoSEQ multiplex PCR; TCRdb stores just in-frame clones and leaves some out. The sample contains fewer than 40,000 clones, 97% of which appear only once. This specimen was unsorted PBMCs, taken 6.9 years after starting antiretroviral therapy. The source of these receptors is a man under 40 with HIV.

The J gene is TRBJ1-1, the V gene TRBV19; D ambiguous. CDR1 and CDR2 from the germline V gene are LNHDA and SQIVND (reference sequence). Deletions cut 1 base from V and 2 bases from J, with 5 bases between. CDR3 length: 13 amino acids. The CDR3 sequence: CASSIGDNTEAFF. The CDR3 bases are TGTGCCAGTAGTATAGGGGATAACACTGAAGCTTTCTTT.

The V gene is TRBV5-1, the J gene TRBJ2-7; 7 nucleotides agree with TRBD1. The V gene end was trimmed by 0 bases and the J gene end by 3 bases; junction bases not matched to a gene: 6. Germline CDR1 SGHRS, CDR2 YFSETQ. CDR3 length: 15 amino acids. Here the CDR3 reads CASSLGGRGFYEQYF. The CDR3 DNA reads TGCGCCAGCAGCTTGGGAGGCAGGGGGTTCTACGAGCAGTACTTC.

This chain connects TRBV2 to TRBJ1-5; D is undetermined. Trimming cost V 0 bases and J 7 bases, with 7 bases left between them. Germline V gene sequence: CDR1 SNHLY, CDR2 FYNNEI. This CDR3 region has 13 residues. DNA for the CDR3: TGTGCCAGCAGTGAAGCTGGTGGACAGCCCCAGCATTTT. Residues: CASSEAGGQPQHF.

The genes are TRBV15 and TRBJ1-4; D ambiguous. The CDR3 is 15 residues long. Germline V gene sequence: CDR1 LNHNV, CDR2 YYDKDF (reference sequence). V shed 1 base and J shed 0 bases, with 6 bases lying between them. CDR3 in amino acids: CATSRARATNEKLFF. CDR3 bases: TGTGCCACCAGCAGAGCCCGAGCAACTAATGAAAAACTGTTTTTT.

This chain links TRBV11-2 with TRBJ1-4; D is ambiguous. The CDR3 has 15 amino acids. Germline V CDR1 and CDR2: SGHAT, FQNNGV. Trimming took off 1 base at V and 7 bases at J, with 13 bases between the two ends. Here the CDR3 reads CASSLGGGAGEKLFF. The DNA for the CDR3 is TGTGCCAGCAGCTTAGGAGGTGGCGCGGGTGAAAAACTGTTTTTT.

V gene TRBV27 combines with J gene TRBJ2-1; no clear D. V was cut by 7 bases and J by 6 bases, with 7 bases left in between. Germline CDR1 reads MNHEY; CDR2 reads SMNVEV (reference sequence). The CDR3 is 11 amino acids. The CDR3 coding sequence is TGTGCCAGCACCAACCTCAATGAGCAGTTCTTC. Its protein product is CASTNLNEQFF.

The rearrangement joins TRBV9 to TRBJ2-2, with D possibly TRBD2 on 7 matching bases. The CDR3 extends over 17 amino acids. Germline CDR1 SGDLS, CDR2 YYNGEE. V was clipped by 0 bases and J by 0 bases, with 12 bases between them. CDR3 nucleotides: TGTGCCAGCAGCGTAGTCTCGGGGGGCTCGAACACCGGGGAGCTGTTTTTT. Residues: CASSVVSGGSNTGELFF.

The chain has TRBV18 and TRBJ2-7, with D unclear. The germline V and J ends were trimmed by 1 base and 5 bases, with 3 bases remaining between them. Germline-derived CDR1 and CDR2 are KGHSH and LQKENI. The CDR3 totals 11 residues. CDR3 sequence: CASSPRHEQYF. DNA of the CDR3: TGTGCCAGCTCACCACGCCACGAGCAGTACTTC.

The rearrangement links TRBV7-6 to TRBJ1-2, with TRBD1 matching over 10 bases. From germline, CDR1 is SGHVS and CDR2 FNYEAQ. There are 13 residues in the CDR3. After removal of 5 bases from V and 6 bases from J, the junction contained 3 bases not matched to a gene. The CDR3 coding sequence is TGTGCCAGCAGCCCGGGACAGGGGAATGGCTACACCTTC. Its translation is CASSPGQGNGYTF.

The chain carries TRBV6-1 and TRBJ2-4; TRBD1 matches 7 bases. The CDR3 consists of 14 residues. The ends lost 6 bases at V and 4 bases at J; junction bases unmatched: 6. The germline V gene has CDR1 MNHNS and CDR2 SASEGT. The CDR3 DNA follows: TGTGCCAGCAGCACCCCGGGACAGAAAAACATTCAGTACTTC. Encoded protein: CASSTPGQKNIQYF.

The gene calls are TRBV7-6 and TRBJ1-5; D perhaps matches TRBD1 (6 bases). V was shortened by 4 bases and J by 5 bases, with 18 bases between the two germline ends. Germline V gene data show CDR1 as SGHVS and CDR2 as FNYEAQ. The CDR3 spans 16 residues. The CDR3 coding sequence is TGTGCCAGCAGCTCCAGTTCGGGGGGCGTTTATCAGCCCCAGCATTTT. Its protein is CASSSSSGGVYQPQHF. Supplemented by reference TRBV7-6 and TRBJ1-5, the full variable domain reads GAGVSQSPRYKVTKRGQDVALRCDPISGHVSLYWYRQALGQGPEFLTYFNYEAQQDKSGLPNDRFSAERPEGSISTLTIQRTEQRDSAMYRCASSSSSGGVYQPQHFGDGTRLSIL.

The chain joins TRBV7-2 to TRBJ1-6; D is unresolved. This CDR3 is built from 12 residues. Germline loops: CDR1 SGHTA, CDR2 FQGNSA. The V end lost 4 bases, the J end lost 10 bases, and 8 bases lay between the germline ends. CDR3 residues: CASSSWASPLHF. The CDR3 DNA follows: TGTGCCAGCAGCTCCTGGGCCTCACCCCTCCACTTT. Filled out from reference TRBV7-2 and TRBJ1-6, the complete variable domain reads GAGVSQSPSNKVTEKGKDVELRCDPISGHTALYWYRQSLGQGLEFLIYFQGNSAPDKSGLPSDRFSAERTGGSVSTLTIQRTQQEDSAVYLCASSSWASPLHFGNGTRLTVT.

This chain uses TRBV4-1 with TRBJ1-1, with unresolved D. CDR1 is MGHRA, CDR2 YSYEKL, per germline. This CDR3 comprises 12 residues. The V end was cut by 2 bases, the J end by 2 bases, with 3 bases between. The CDR3 DNA reads as TGCGCCAGCAGCCAAAGAAACACTGAAGCTTTCTTT. Its translation is CASSQRNTEAFF.

The chain links TRBV11-2 to TRBJ2-7; 8 nucleotides match TRBD2. V dropped 1 base and J dropped 3; count of bases not matched to a gene: 8. The CDR3 loop spans 16 amino acids. Per the germline V gene, CDR1 is SGHAT and CDR2 is FQNNGV. In DNA, the CDR3 is TGTGCCAGCAGCTTAGTTAAGACTAGCGTAAACTACGAGCAGTACTTC. This gives the protein CASSLVKTSVNYEQYF.